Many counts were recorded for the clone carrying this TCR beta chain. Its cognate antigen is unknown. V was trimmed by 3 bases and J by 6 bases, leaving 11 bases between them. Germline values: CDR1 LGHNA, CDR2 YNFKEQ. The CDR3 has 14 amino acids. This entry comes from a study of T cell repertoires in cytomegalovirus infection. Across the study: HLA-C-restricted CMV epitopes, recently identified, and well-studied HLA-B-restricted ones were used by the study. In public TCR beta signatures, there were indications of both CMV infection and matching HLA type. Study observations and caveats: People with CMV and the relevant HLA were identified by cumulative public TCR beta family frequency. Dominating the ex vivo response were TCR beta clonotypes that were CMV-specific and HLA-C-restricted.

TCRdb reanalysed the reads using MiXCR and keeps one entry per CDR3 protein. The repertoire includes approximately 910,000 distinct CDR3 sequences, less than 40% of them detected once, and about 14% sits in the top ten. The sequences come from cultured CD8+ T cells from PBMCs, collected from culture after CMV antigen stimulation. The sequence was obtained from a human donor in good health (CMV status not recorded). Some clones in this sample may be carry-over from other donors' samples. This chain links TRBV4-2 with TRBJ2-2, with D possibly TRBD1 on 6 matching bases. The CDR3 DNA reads TGTGCCAGCAGCCACGGACAGCGAGCCGGGGAGCTGTTTTTT. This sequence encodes CASSHGQRAGELFF.